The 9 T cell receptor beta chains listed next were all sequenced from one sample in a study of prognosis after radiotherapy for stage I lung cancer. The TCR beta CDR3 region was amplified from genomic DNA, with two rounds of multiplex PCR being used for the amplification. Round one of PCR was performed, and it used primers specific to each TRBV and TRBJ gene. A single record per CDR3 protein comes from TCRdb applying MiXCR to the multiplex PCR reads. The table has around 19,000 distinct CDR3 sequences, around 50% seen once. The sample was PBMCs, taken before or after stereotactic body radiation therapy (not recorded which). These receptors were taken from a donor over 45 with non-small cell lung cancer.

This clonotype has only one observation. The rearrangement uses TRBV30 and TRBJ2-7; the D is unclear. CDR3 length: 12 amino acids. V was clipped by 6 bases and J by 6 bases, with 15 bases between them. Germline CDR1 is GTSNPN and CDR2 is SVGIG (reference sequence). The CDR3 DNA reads TGTGCCTGTAGTATGTCCAAGGGCGAGCAGTACTTC. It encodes CACSMSKGEQYF.

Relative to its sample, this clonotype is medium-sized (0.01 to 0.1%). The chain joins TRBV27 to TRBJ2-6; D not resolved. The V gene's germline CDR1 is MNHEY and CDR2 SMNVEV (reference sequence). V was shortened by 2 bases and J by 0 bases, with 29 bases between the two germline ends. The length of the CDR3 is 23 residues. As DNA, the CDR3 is TGTGCCAGCAGTTTAGTCTTAGATTTGCGGAAGAGCCAGAAAACCTCTGGGGCCAACGTCCTGACTTTC. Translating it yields CASSLVLDLRKSQKTSGANVLTF.

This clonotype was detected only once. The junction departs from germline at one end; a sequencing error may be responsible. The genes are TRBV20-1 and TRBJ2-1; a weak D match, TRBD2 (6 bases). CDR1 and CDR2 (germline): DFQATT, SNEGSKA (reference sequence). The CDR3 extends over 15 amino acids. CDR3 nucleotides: TGCAGTGCTAGGTGGAGGGACTCCTCCTACAATCAGCATTTCTTC. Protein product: CSARWRDSSYNQHFF.

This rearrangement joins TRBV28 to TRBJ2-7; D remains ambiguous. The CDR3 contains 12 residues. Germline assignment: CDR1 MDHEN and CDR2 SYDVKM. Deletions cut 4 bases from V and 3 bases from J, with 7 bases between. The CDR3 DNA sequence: TGTGCCAGCAGTTCAACAGACTACGAGCAGTACTTC. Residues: CASSSTDYEQYF.

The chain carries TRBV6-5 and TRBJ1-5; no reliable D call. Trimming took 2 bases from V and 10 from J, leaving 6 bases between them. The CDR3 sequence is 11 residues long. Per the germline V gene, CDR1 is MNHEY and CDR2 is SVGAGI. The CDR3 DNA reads TGTGCCAGCAGTTACGGTCATCCCCAGCATTTT. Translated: CASSYGHPQHF.

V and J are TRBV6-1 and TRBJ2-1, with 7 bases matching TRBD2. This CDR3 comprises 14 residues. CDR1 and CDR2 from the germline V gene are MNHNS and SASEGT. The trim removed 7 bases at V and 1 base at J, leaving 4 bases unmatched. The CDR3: CASKREASYNEQFF. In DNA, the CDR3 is TGTGCCAGCAAACGGGAGGCATCCTACAATGAGCAGTTCTTC.

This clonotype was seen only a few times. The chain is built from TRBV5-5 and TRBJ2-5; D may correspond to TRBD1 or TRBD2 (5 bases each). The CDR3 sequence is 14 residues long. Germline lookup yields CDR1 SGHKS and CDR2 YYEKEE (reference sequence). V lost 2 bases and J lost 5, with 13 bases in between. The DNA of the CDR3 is TGTGCCAGCAGCTTTAGTTCCGGGGCTGAGACCCAGTACTTC. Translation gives CASSFSSGAETQYF.

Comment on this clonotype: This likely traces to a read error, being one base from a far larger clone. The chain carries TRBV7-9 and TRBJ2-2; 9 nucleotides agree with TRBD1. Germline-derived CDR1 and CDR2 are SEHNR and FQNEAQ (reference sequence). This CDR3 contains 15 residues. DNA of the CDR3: TGCGCCAGCAGCTCTACCGGGACAGGGACCTGGGAGCTGTTTTTT. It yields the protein CASSSTGTGTWELFF.

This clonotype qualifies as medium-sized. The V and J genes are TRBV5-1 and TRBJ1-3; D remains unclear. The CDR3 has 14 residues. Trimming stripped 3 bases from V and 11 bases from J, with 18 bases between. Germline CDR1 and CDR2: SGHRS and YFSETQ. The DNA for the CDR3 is TGCGCCAGCAGCTCAGTGACGGATTCCCCGGCCATATATTTT. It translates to CASSSVTDSPAIYF.